The entry below gives a single T cell receptor (beta chain) sequence along with its context. What it binds is not known. This sample is drawn from a study of beta chain features in type 1 diabetes. CD45RO/CCR7/CD25/CD127/CD95/CD27 separated CD4+ naive, central memory, regulatory and stem cell-like memory cells by sorting. V lost 0 bases and J 11 bases, leaving 12 bases between the germline ends. The CDR3 has 12 amino acids. CDR1 GTSNPN and CDR2 SVGIG come from the germline V gene (reference sequence). The entirety of the isolated RNA underwent reverse transcription, so expressed TCRB transcripts were sequenced. Clones were sequenced by immunoSEQ multiplex PCR, and TCRdb holds only the in-frame ones, with some missing. The sample holds hundreds of thousands of clones, roughly a tenth seen once. Study observations and caveats: Type 1 diabetes patients had TCRB CDR3s that were shorter (moderately but significantly so) in all four CD4+ subsets. Amplification by PCR could prefer shorter templates, with the same effect in patients and controls.

The sample consisted of naive CD4+ T cells from blood. The receptor was derived from a man younger than 45 with type 1 diabetes. The rearrangement joins TRBV30 to TRBJ2-3; D perhaps matches TRBD2 (7 bases). The CDR3 spells CAWSVRGREQYF. The CDR3 coding sequence is TGTGCCTGGAGTGTAAGGGGGAGGGAGCAGTATTTT.